The 5 T cell receptor beta chains below all came from one sample that was sequenced in a study of T cell responses to AZD1222 COVID-19 vaccine. Assay used: immunoSEQ multiplex PCR; TCRdb lists only in-frame clones, some missing. This table holds tens of thousands of clones, around 80% found once. The sequencing here drew on peripheral blood, taken on day 0 of AZD1222 vaccination. The receptors come from an adult in good health.

The chain employs TRBV12-5 and TRBJ2-7; 7 nucleotides line up with TRBD1. The CDR3 loop spans 13 amino acids. V was clipped by 7 bases and J by 3 bases; unmatched bases: 6. Germline lookup yields CDR1 LGHNT and CDR2 FRNRAP. CDR3 coding DNA: TGTGCTAGTGCCCGGGACAGTCACTACGAGCAGTACTTC. Amino acid sequence: CASARDSHYEQYF. Drawing the rest from reference TRBV12-5 and TRBJ2-7, the complete variable domain is DARVTQTPRHKVTEMGQEVTMRCQPILGHNTVFWYRQTMMQGLELLAYFRNRAPLDDSGMPKDRFSAEMPDATLATLKIQPSEPRDSAVYFCASARDSHYEQYFGPGTRLTVT.

The chain links TRBV6-5 to TRBJ1-6; unclear D gene. Trimming pared 7 bases from V and 9 bases from J, leaving 10 bases between. CDR1 is MNHEY, CDR2 SVGAGI, per germline. This CDR3 has 12 residues. The CDR3 region is CASTIPGSPLHF. The CDR3 DNA sequence: TGTGCCAGCACCATCCCGGGTTCACCCCTCCACTTT.

This CDR3 is CASSIGLAPTDTQYF. CDR3 DNA: TGTGCCAGTAGTATAGGGCTAGCGCCCACAGATACGCAGTATTTT. This sequence joins TRBV19 and TRBJ2-3, with a tentative D call TRBD2 (6 bases). The V end lost 1 base, the J end lost 2 bases, and 10 bases lay between the germline ends. Germline V gives CDR1 LNHDA, CDR2 SQIVND (reference sequence). CDR3 length equals 15 residues.

The V call is TRBV28, the J call TRBJ1-1; the D is unclear. CDR1 is MDHEN, CDR2 SYDVKM, per germline. V was cut by 8 bases and J by 5 bases, with 9 bases left in between. The CDR3 contains 11 residues. The CDR3 nucleotides are TGTGCCAGCTCGGGCCCGACTGAAGCTTTCTTT. This translates into CASSGPTEAFF. The complete variable domain, with remaining parts taken from reference TRBV28 and TRBJ1-1, reads DVKVTQSSRYLVKRTGEKVFLECVQDMDHENMFWYRQDPGLGLRLIYFSYDVKMKEKGDIPEGYSVSREKKERFSLILESASTNQTSMYLCASSGPTEAFFGQGTRLTVV.

The chain links TRBV20-1 to TRBJ2-5, with 11 positions matching TRBD2. The trim removed 3 bases at V and 7 bases at J, leaving 7 bases unmatched. The CDR3 has 14 residues. Per the germline V gene, CDR1 is DFQATT and CDR2 is SNEGSKA (reference sequence). The CDR3 DNA reads as TGCAGTGCTAGTATGCCTAGCGGGGGGCTGACCCAGTACTTC. It encodes CSASMPSGGLTQYF.